This passage covers 17 T cell receptor beta chains from one sample sequenced in a study of blood T cell repertoires in COVID-19. The data were produced by immunoSEQ multiplex PCR, yet TCRdb's version contains in-frame clones alone and is incomplete. The table lists about 14,000 clones, about 79% of them singletons. The sample taken for sequencing was peripheral blood. These receptors were obtained from a woman aged 45 to 65 with active or convalescent COVID-19.

The chain joins TRBV19 to TRBJ2-6; TRBD1 matches at 9 bases. Per the germline V gene, CDR1 is LNHDA and CDR2 is SQIVND (reference sequence). V was pared by 4 bases and J by 0 bases, with 7 bases of the junction left unmatched. This CDR3 is 18 amino acids long. The CDR3 DNA reads as TGTGCCAGTAGTAGTTCCGGGACAGGGTTCTCTGGGGCCAACGTCCTGACTTTC. Translation: CASSSSGTGFSGANVLTF.

This chain connects TRBV7-3 to TRBJ2-1; perhaps TRBD1 as D (5 bases). The germline gives CDR1 SGHTA, CDR2 FQGTGA. This CDR3 is built from 14 residues. V lost 1 base and J 6 bases, leaving 10 bases between the germline ends. This chain's CDR3 is CASSLSRVGNEQFF. The CDR3 DNA is TGTGCCAGCAGCTTAAGCAGGGTGGGCAATGAGCAGTTCTTC. Looking up the rest from reference TRBV7-3 and TRBJ2-1 gives the full variable domain: GAGVSQTPSNKVTEKGKYVELRCDPISGHTALYWYRQSLGQGPEFLIYFQGTGAADDSGLPNDRFFAVRPEGSVSTLKIQRTERGDSAVYLCASSLSRVGNEQFFGPGTRLTVL.

The chain carries TRBV15 and TRBJ1-2; 8 nucleotides align to TRBD1. V trimming: 3 bases; J trimming: 7 bases; junction bases outside the gene matches: 7. CDR1 and CDR2 (germline): LNHNV, YYDKDF (reference sequence). There are 14 residues in the CDR3. DNA for the CDR3: TGTGCCACCAGCAGCCGGGGACAGGCGGGTGGCTACACCTTC. Protein: CATSSRGQAGGYTF.

The chain couples TRBV28 to TRBJ2-2; 10 positions agree with TRBD2. Per germline, CDR1 MDHEN and CDR2 SYDVKM. This CDR3 has 18 residues. Losses at the gene ends were 5 bases for V and 3 bases for J; bases not matched to a gene: 12. CDR3 nucleotide sequence: TGTGCCAGCAGTCAAGGTGGACGACTAGCGGGCGACACCGGGGAGCTGTTTTTT. Its translation is CASSQGGRLAGDTGELFF.

This chain uses TRBV19 with TRBJ2-3; D is perhaps TRBD1 (5 bases). The CDR3 is 13 amino acids. In germline, CDR1 is LNHDA, CDR2 SQIVND (reference sequence). The V and J ends lost 4 bases and 6 bases respectively, with 11 bases between them. The CDR3 DNA reads TGTGCCAGTAGTACCAACAGGTGGGATACGCAGTATTTT. It is translated as CASSTNRWDTQYF. The whole variable domain, remainder taken from reference TRBV19 and TRBJ2-3, is DGGITQSPKYLFRKEGQNVTLSCEQNLNHDAMYWYRQDPGQGLRLIYYSQIVNDFQKGDIAEGYSVSREKKESFPLTVTSAQKNPTAFYLCASSTNRWDTQYFGPGTRLTVL.

This chain links TRBV7-2 with TRBJ2-7; TRBD2 aligns across 7 bases. V lost 1 base to trimming and J lost 4 bases; unmatched junction nucleotides: 7. Germline V lookup: CDR1 SGHTA, CDR2 FQGNSA. The CDR3 runs 15 residues. Here the CDR3 reads CASSLVGDYQYEQYF. The CDR3 region has the DNA TGTGCCAGCAGCTTAGTAGGGGACTACCAATACGAGCAGTACTTC.

The chain links TRBV27 to TRBJ2-7; 8 bases are shared with TRBD2. Germline V lookup: CDR1 MNHEY, CDR2 SMNVEV (reference sequence). The CDR3 has 14 residues. V shed 2 bases, J shed 5 bases, and the junction held 5 bases outside the gene matches. In DNA form, the CDR3 reads TGTGCCAGCAGTTTACGCGGGAGGAGCAACGAGCAGTACTTC. This encodes CASSLRGRSNEQYF.

V usage is TRBV19 and J usage is TRBJ2-5; D gene unclear. Trimming cost V 5 bases and J 2 bases, with 9 bases left between them. CDR1 is LNHDA and CDR2 is SQIVND in the germline V gene (reference sequence). The CDR3 consists of 13 residues. This CDR3 is CASSPRLQETQYF. CDR3 nucleotide sequence: TGTGCCAGTAGTCCTCGGTTACAAGAGACCCAGTACTTC. The complete variable domain, with remaining parts taken from reference TRBV19 and TRBJ2-5, reads DGGITQSPKYLFRKEGQNVTLSCEQNLNHDAMYWYRQDPGQGLRLIYYSQIVNDFQKGDIAEGYSVSREKKESFPLTVTSAQKNPTAFYLCASSPRLQETQYFGPGTRLLVL.

The J gene is TRBJ1-5, the V gene TRBV12-3 or TRBV12-4; D ambiguous. This CDR3 region has 11 residues. V was cut by 6 bases and J by 3 bases, with 3 bases left in between. The CDR3 loop reads CASSLNQPQHF. The CDR3 DNA follows: TGTGCCAGCAGCCTCAATCAGCCCCAGCATTTT.

J is TRBJ2-7 and V is TRBV5-1, with D tentatively TRBD1 (6 bases). Germline V gene data show CDR1 as SGHRS and CDR2 as YFSETQ. The CDR3 spans 13 residues. Trimming stripped 2 bases from V and 7 bases from J, with 13 bases between. The CDR3 nucleotides are TGCGCCAGCAGCTTCCGACAGGCCCGGGAGCAGTACTTC. It encodes CASSFRQAREQYF.

CDR3 nucleotide sequence: TGTGCCACCAGCAGAACCACTGGGGGGTTAGAGACCCAGTACTTC. Protein: CATSRTTGGLETQYF. The V and J genes are TRBV15 and TRBJ2-5; maybe TRBD2 (6 bases). This CDR3 spans 15 amino acids. Looked up from germline, CDR1 is LNHNV and CDR2 is YYDKDF (reference sequence). Trimming pared 2 bases from V and 4 bases from J, leaving 14 bases between.

The rearrangement links TRBV4-1 to TRBJ1-3; no clear D. The CDR3 loop spans 15 amino acids. Germline V gives CDR1 MGHRA, CDR2 YSYEKL. Trimming removed 0 bases at V and 0 bases at J, with 6 bases between. The CDR3 nucleotides read TGCGCCAGCAGCCAAGAACGGAGCTCTGGAAACACCATATATTTT. Its translation: CASSQERSSGNTIYF.

This clone was found once. The genes are TRBV11-1 and TRBJ1-6; 8 bases line up with TRBD1. The CDR3 extends over 15 amino acids. With 6 bases clipped from V and 7 bases from J, the junction kept 8 bases outside the gene matches. The germline V gene has CDR1 SGHAT and CDR2 FQDESV (reference sequence). CDR3 in amino acids: CASSIQTGVNSPLHF. Written as DNA, the CDR3 is TGTGCCAGCAGTATCCAGACAGGGGTGAATTCACCCCTCCACTTT. The variable domain in full, completed from reference TRBV11-1 and TRBJ1-6, reads EAEVAQSPRYKITEKSQAVAFWCDPISGHATLYWYRQILGQGPELLVQFQDESVVDDSQLPKDRFSAERLKGVDSTLKIQPAELGDSAMYLCASSIQTGVNSPLHFGNGTRLTVT.

The table lists this clone with a count of one. This chain joins TRBV27 and TRBJ2-5, with a possible D match to TRBD1 (5 bases). The CDR3 has 13 residues. Germline CDR1 reads MNHEY; CDR2 reads SMNVEV (reference sequence). Between the trimmed V and J ends, which lost 10 bases and 5 bases, there was a span of 17 bases. CDR3 DNA: TGTGCCACCTCAAGGGGCGGTTGGGAGACCCAGTACTTC. Translating gives CATSRGGWETQYF.

This rearrangement joins TRBV27 to TRBJ2-6; D is possibly TRBD1 (6 bases). The CDR3 sequence is 14 residues long. Trimming pared 4 bases from V and 4 bases from J, leaving 8 bases between. Per germline, CDR1 MNHEY and CDR2 SMNVEV (reference sequence). Written as DNA, the CDR3 is TGTGCCAGCAGTTACAGGGCCGGGGCCAACGTCCTGACTTTC. It is translated as CASSYRAGANVLTF.

V and J are TRBV11-2 and TRBJ2-1, with 8 bases aligning to TRBD2. Germline loops: CDR1 SGHAT, CDR2 FQNNGV. V shed 5 bases and J 0 bases; nucleotides not matched to a gene: 6. There are 16 residues in the CDR3. DNA for the CDR3: TGTGCCAGCAGCCGCGTAGCGGGAAGCTCCTACAATGAGCAGTTCTTC. Amino acid sequence: CASSRVAGSSYNEQFF.

CDR3 sequence reads: CASTPRTGAYEQYF. The CDR3 nucleotides are TGTGCCAGTACCCCTAGGACGGGGGCCTACGAGCAGTACTTC. The gene calls are TRBV19 and TRBJ2-7, with a tentative D call TRBD2 (6 bases). The V end lost 7 bases, the J end lost 2 bases, and 15 bases lay between the germline ends. CDR1 and CDR2 (germline): LNHDA, SQIVND (reference sequence). The CDR3 runs 14 residues.